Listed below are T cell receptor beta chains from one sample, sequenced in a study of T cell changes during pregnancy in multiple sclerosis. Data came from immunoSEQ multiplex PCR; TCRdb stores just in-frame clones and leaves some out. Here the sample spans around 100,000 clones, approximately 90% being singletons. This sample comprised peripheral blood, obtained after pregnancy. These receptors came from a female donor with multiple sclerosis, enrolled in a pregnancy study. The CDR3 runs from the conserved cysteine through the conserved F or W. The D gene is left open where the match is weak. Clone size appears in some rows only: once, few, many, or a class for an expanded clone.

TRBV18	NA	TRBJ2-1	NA	CASSPPVRVGVNNEQFF	TGTGCCAGCTCACCACCCGTCAGGGTAGGGGTAAACAATGAGCAGTTCTTC
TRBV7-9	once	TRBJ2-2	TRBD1	CASSGSGTGNTGELFF	TGTGCCAGCAGCGGATCCGGGACAGGGAACACCGGGGAGCTGTTTTTT
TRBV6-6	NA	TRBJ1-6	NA	CAGGTGNSPLHF	TGTGCCGGAGGGACGGGAAATTCACCCCTCCACTTT
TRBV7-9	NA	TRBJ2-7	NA	CASSLSLGVHYEQYF	TGTGCCAGCAGCCTTTCTCTAGGGGTGCACTACGAGCAGTACTTC
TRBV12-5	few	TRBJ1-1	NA	CASGWEDRPAFF	TGTGCTAGTGGCTGGGAAGACAGGCCGGCTTTCTTT
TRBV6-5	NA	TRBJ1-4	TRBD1	CASRNTGANEKLFF	TGTGCCAGCAGAAACACAGGGGCTAATGAAAAACTGTTTTTT
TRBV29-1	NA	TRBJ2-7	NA	CSVAHDSYEQYF	TGCAGCGTCGCCCACGACAGTTACGAGCAGTACTTC
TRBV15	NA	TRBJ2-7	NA	CATSRDRFGEQYF	TGTGCCACCAGCAGAGATCGGTTCGGCGAGCAGTACTTC
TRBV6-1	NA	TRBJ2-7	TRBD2	CASSVGGESYEQYF	TGTGCCAGCAGTGTGGGGGGGGAGTCCTACGAGCAGTACTTC
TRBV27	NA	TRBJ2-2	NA	CASSLYRAGLTGELFF	TGTGCCAGCAGTTTATACCGGGCGGGACTCACCGGGGAGCTGTTTTTT
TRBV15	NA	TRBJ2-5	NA	CATSRAWGGPQETQYF	TGTGCCACCAGCAGAGCTTGGGGGGGGCCCCAAGAGACCCAGTACTTC
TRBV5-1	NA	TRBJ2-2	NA	CASSLAGGETGELFF	TGCGCCAGCAGCTTGGCCGGAGGGGAGACCGGGGAGCTGTTTTTT
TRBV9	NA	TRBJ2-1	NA	CASSVQTSLYSYNEQFF	TGTGCCAGCAGCGTCCAGACTAGTCTGTACTCCTACAATGAGCAGTTCTTC
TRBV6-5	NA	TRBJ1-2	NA	CASSSGTDYRGYTF	TGTGCCAGCAGTTCCGGGACGGACTATCGCGGCTACACCTTC
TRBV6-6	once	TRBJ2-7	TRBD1	CASSRQGGPYEQYF	TGTGCCAGCAGCCGACAGGGCGGGCCCTACGAGCAGTACTTC
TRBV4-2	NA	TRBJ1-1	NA	CASSLTETQNTEAFF	TGTGCCAGCAGTCTGACAGAGACACAGAACACTGAAGCTTTCTTT
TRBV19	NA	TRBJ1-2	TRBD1	CASSPQGGPLAYGYTF	TGTGCCAGTAGTCCACAGGGGGGACCCCTAGCCTATGGCTACACCTTC
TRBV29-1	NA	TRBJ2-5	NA	CSGLDRNRETQYF	TGCAGCGGACTGGACAGAAATAGAGAGACCCAGTACTTC
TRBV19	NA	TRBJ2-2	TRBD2	CASAPLGTSGNTGELFF	TGTGCCAGTGCACCCCTCGGGACTAGCGGGAACACCGGGGAGCTGTTTTTT
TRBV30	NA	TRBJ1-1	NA	CAWNGGTEAFF	TGTGCCTGGAACGGGGGCACTGAAGCTTTCTTT
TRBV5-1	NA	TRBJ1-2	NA	CASSPDSSNYGYTF	TGCGCCAGCAGCCCGGACAGCTCTAACTATGGCTACACCTTC
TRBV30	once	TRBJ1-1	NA	CAWSVPGTPPGSGEAFF	TGTGCCTGGAGTGTTCCCGGGACACCTCCCGGGTCCGGTGAAGCTTTCTTT
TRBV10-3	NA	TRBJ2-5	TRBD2	CAIRPTSGGETQYF	TGTGCCATCAGGCCAACTAGCGGGGGAGAGACCCAGTACTTC
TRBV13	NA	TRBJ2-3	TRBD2	CASSGTSGGVADTQYF	TGTGCCAGCAGTGGGACTAGCGGGGGGGTTGCAGATACGCAGTATTTT
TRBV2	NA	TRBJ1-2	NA	CASFGGRVRANYGYTF	TGTGCCAGCTTTGGAGGGAGGGTCCGAGCTAACTATGGCTACACCTTC
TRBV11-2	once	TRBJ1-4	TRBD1	CASSETTGGNEKLFF	TGTGCCAGCAGCGAGACGACAGGGGGAAATGAAAAACTGTTTTTT
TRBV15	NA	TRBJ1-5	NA	CATSTRRGSNQPQHF	TGTGCCACCAGCACCCGGCGGGGGAGCAATCAGCCCCAGCATTTT
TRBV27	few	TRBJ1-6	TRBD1	CASSGAGGSYNSPLHF	TGTGCCAGCAGTGGGGCAGGGGGCTCCTATAATTCACCCCTCCACTTT
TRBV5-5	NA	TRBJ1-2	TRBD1	CASRPDRASWGYTF	TGTGCCAGCAGGCCAGACAGGGCCTCTTGGGGCTACACCTTC
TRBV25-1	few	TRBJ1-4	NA	CASRQSNEKLFF	TGTGCCAGCAGACAGTCAAATGAAAAACTGTTTTTT
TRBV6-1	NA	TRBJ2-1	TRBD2	CASSDLSSGGNEQFF	TGTGCCAGCAGTGATCTCTCGAGCGGGGGGAATGAGCAGTTCTTC
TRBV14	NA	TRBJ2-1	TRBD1	CASSPTGDAVAQFF	TGTGCCAGCAGCCCCACAGGGGACGCAGTGGCGCAGTTCTTC
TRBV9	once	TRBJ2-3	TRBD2	CASSVGGALTDTQYF	TGTGCCAGCAGCGTCGGGGGGGCCTTGACAGATACGCAGTATTTT
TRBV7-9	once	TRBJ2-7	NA	CASTEGGEQYF	TGTGCCAGCACCGAGGGAGGTGAGCAGTACTTC
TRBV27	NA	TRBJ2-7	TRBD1	CASRRDRGLFEQYF	TGTGCCAGCAGAAGGGACAGGGGGCTATTCGAGCAGTACTTC
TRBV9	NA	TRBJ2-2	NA	CASSATERAITGELFF	TGTGCCAGCAGCGCCACGGAGCGGGCGATTACCGGGGAGCTGTTTTTT
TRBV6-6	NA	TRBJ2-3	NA	CASSFGGSADTQYF	TGTGCCAGCAGTTTCGGGGGAAGCGCAGATACGCAGTATTTT
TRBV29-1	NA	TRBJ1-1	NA	CSAAGTEAFF	TGCAGCGCAGCAGGGACTGAAGCTTTCTTT
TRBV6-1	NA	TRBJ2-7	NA	CASSEGQSSYEQYF	TGTGCCAGCAGTGAAGGTCAGTCCTCCTACGAGCAGTACTTC
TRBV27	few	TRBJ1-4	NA	CASSPRGLYEKLFF	TGTGCCAGCAGTCCACGAGGACTCTATGAAAAACTGTTTTTT
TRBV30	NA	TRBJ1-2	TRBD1	CAWSGITGDGYTF	TGTGCCTGGAGTGGAATAACAGGGGATGGCTACACCTTC
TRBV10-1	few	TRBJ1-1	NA	CASSANPAGDEAFF	TGCGCCAGCAGTGCTAACCCGGCGGGGGACGAAGCTTTCTTT
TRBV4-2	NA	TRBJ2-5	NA	CASSQALPLETQYF	TGTGCCAGCAGCCAAGCGCTGCCACTAGAGACCCAGTACTTC
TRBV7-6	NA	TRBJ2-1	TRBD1	CASSQTGPSSYNEQFF	TGTGCCAGCAGCCAGACAGGGCCGAGCTCCTACAATGAGCAGTTCTTC
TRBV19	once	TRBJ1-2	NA	CASSIPGHPLYGYTF	TGTGCCAGTAGTATACCGGGACATCCTCTCTATGGCTACACCTTC
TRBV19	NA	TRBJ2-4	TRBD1	CASQTGSLAKNIQYF	TGTGCCAGCCAGACAGGGTCGCTAGCCAAAAACATTCAGTACTTC
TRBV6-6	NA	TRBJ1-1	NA	CASSLEGPKEAFF	TGTGCCAGCAGTTTAGAGGGCCCGAAGGAAGCTTTCTTT
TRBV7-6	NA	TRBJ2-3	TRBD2	CASTLTSGGARDTQYF	TGTGCCAGCACCCTGACTAGCGGGGGGGCCAGAGATACGCAGTATTTT
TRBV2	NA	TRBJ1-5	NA	CASSPPDLDQPQHF	TGTGCCAGCAGTCCTCCCGACTTGGATCAGCCCCAGCATTTT
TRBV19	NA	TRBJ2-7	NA	CASSISWTATYEQYF	TGTGCCAGTAGTATATCCTGGACAGCAACCTACGAGCAGTACTTC
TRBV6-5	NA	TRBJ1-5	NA	CASRVITGGQPQHF	TGTGCCAGCAGGGTGATAACGGGGGGCCAGCCCCAGCATTTT
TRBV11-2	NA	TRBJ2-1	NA	CASSLIGRGGASYNEQFF	TGTGCCAGCAGCTTAATAGGGCGAGGGGGGGCCTCCTACAATGAGCAGTTCTTC